The clone carrying this T cell receptor beta chain turned up a few times. Its matching antigen is unknown. The CDR3 totals 15 residues. Germline assignment: CDR1 SGHTA and CDR2 FQGNSA. J gave up 3 bases and V 6 bases, and 7 bases lay outside the gene matches. Template switching with 5'RACE generated the TCR cDNA and added a universal primer site and UMIs. MiXCR was run by TCRdb on the 5' RACE reads, yielding one entry per CDR3 protein. The repertoire holds hundreds of thousands of distinct CDR3 sequences, with 15% to 20% as singletons. The data were obtained in a study of T cells after yellow fever vaccination. General observations from the study: At approximately 95% for CD4 and approximately 88% for CD8, most primary-vaccination clones showed up again after the booster.

Here the sequenced sample was PBMCs, taken 15 days after the yellow fever booster vaccination. The clonotype comes from a man aged 25 to 40 who received the YFV17D yellow fever vaccine. This sequence joins TRBV7-2 and TRBJ2-7; 11 bases line up with TRBD2. CDR3 in amino acids: CASRLAGGLGYEQYF. DNA for the CDR3: TGTGCCAGCAGGCTAGCGGGAGGATTGGGCTACGAGCAGTACTTC.